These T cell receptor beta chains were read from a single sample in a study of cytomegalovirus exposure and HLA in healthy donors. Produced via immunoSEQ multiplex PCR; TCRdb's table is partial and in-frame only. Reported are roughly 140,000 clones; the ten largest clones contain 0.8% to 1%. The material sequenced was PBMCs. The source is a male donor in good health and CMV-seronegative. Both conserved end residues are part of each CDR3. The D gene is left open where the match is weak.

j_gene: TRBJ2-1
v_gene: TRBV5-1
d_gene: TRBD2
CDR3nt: TGCGCCAGCAGCCCCAGGGAGAGCGGGAGAATCGATGAGCAGTTCTTC
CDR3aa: CASSPRESGRIDEQFF

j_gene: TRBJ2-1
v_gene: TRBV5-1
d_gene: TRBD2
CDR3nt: TGCGCCAGCAGCTCCCGGACTAGCGGCTACAATGAGCAGTTCTTC
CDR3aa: CASSSRTSGYNEQFF

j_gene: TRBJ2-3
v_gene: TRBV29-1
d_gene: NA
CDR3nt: TGCAGCGCCAGGGGAAGCGGCACAGATACGCAGTATTTT
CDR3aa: CSARGSGTDTQYF

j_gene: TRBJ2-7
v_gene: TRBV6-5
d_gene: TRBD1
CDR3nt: TGTGCCAGCAGCTGGACAGGGCCTACCTACGAGCAGTACTTC
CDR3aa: CASSWTGPTYEQYF

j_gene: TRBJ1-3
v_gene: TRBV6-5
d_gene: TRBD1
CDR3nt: TGTGCCAGCCGACAGGGTTCGGTTGGAAACACCATATATTTT
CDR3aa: CASRQGSVGNTIYF

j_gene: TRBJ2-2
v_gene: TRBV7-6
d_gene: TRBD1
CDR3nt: TGTGCCAGCAGCTTTCTTACAGGGGACACCGGGGAGCTGTTTTTT
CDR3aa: CASSFLTGDTGELFF

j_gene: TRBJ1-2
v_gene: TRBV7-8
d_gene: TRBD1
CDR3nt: TGTGCCAGCAGCCCCGGACAGGTCGGAAATGGCTACACCTTC
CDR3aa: CASSPGQVGNGYTF

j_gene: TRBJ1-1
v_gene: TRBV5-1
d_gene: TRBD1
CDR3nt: TGCGCCAGCAGCTTCTCTATACAGGGGGGGAACACTGAAGCTTTCTTT
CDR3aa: CASSFSIQGGNTEAFF

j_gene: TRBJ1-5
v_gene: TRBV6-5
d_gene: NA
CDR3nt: TGTGCCAGCAGCCCGACAGAATATAGCAATCAGCCCCAGCATTTT
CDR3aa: CASSPTEYSNQPQHF

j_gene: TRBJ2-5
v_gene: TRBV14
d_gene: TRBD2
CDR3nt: TGTGCCAGCAGCCAACTAGCGGGAGGGCCAGAAGAGACCCAGTACTTC
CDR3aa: CASSQLAGGPEETQYF

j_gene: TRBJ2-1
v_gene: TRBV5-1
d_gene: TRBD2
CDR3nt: TGCGCCAGCAGCCAAACTAGCGGGAGCGGTGAGCAGTTCTTC
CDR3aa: CASSQTSGSGEQFF